This T cell receptor beta chain appears in the sequencing data of a study of cytotoxic CD8 clonotypes in ibrutinib-treated CLL. As for the study in general: A median about 11 months of treatment, range 6 to 36, preceded the collection of response samples. Overall study results and limits: Under treatment, the uncommon public clonotypes either contracted or remained stable.

This CDR3 comprises 14 residues. Germline V lookup: CDR1 SGHTA, CDR2 FQGNSA. V gave up 6 bases and J gave up 4 bases, with 13 bases separating them. Some clones are missing from TCRdb's copy, which holds only in-frame ones; the method was immunoSEQ multiplex PCR. The sample includes a few hundred thousand clones, around four fifths of them seen just once. Frozen PBMC stocks contributed around 2 micrograms of genomic DNA to the TCR beta libraries. Notes on this clone: The antigen is unknown.

Source: PBMCs, taken before ibrutinib treatment. The rearrangement uses TRBV7-2 and TRBJ1-5; no firm D call. This TCR derives from a human donor with chronic lymphocytic leukemia. The CDR3 region is CASSRRPQNQPQHF. The CDR3 DNA reads as TGTGCCAGCAGTCGAAGACCCCAAAATCAGCCCCAGCATTTT. Together with reference TRBV7-2 and TRBJ1-5, the CDR3 gives the full variable domain: GAGVSQSPSNKVTEKGKDVELRCDPISGHTALYWYRQSLGQGLEFLIYFQGNSAPDKSGLPSDRFSAERTGGSVSTLTIQRTQQEDSAVYLCASSRRPQNQPQHFGDGTRLSIL.